Listed below are T cell receptor beta chains from one sample, sequenced in a study of regulatory T cells in long-lasting Graves disease. Via MiXCR, TCRdb re-called the multiplex PCR reads, giving one row per CDR3 protein. The sample shows about 430,000 distinct CDR3 sequences, around a fifth of them seen only once. The starting material was peripheral blood mononuclear cells (PBMCs), obtained when the disease was refractory, from a patient treated with antithyroid drugs. These TCRs come from a female donor with Graves disease. Each CDR3 is given with its conserved first and last residue. The order of the fields is clone size, J gene, V gene, D gene, CDR3 protein. The D gene is left open where the match is weak. Size is stated for part of the rows, as once, few or many counts, or as a class when the clone is expanded.

>few|TRBJ2-2|TRBV11-2|-
CASSLVLSVNTGELFF
>many|TRBJ1-5|TRBV28|-
CASSNTGYSNQPQHF
>few|TRBJ2-6|TRBV10-3|-
CATADEGSGANVLTF
>-|TRBJ2-2|TRBV18|TRBD2
CASSPPSSGRAGELFF
>-|TRBJ1-2|TRBV5-4|-
CASSLRSGTTNYGYTF
>-|TRBJ2-1|TRBV12-3/TRBV12-4|-
CASSQNNEQFF
>once|TRBJ2-3|TRBV5-5|TRBD2
CASRKLAGGDTQYF
>-|TRBJ1-5|TRBV7-8|-
CASSLTGHFKEPQHF
>-|TRBJ1-1|TRBV5-5|-
CASSFTGHLALNTEAFF
>-|TRBJ1-2|TRBV12-3/TRBV12-4|TRBD1
CASSWAGTGGASYGYTF
>-|TRBJ1-3|TRBV20-1|-
CSARDGPNSGNTIYF
>-|TRBJ2-7|TRBV19|TRBD1
CASSAVGTGGVEQYF
>-|TRBJ1-2|TRBV6-2/TRBV6-3|-
CASSFRGASERGYTF
>once|TRBJ1-2|TRBV5-1|-
CASSLQGADPNYGYTF
>few|TRBJ2-6|TRBV20-1|-
CSAQRGGGAGANVLTF
>many|TRBJ1-5|TRBV27|TRBD1
CASSPVTGGDQPQHF
>many|TRBJ1-4|TRBV12-3/TRBV12-4|TRBD1
CASKPTGVEKLFF
>-|TRBJ2-3|TRBV11-2|TRBD2
CASSSPKILTSGTTDTQYF
>many|TRBJ1-1|TRBV2|-
CASSEWQGLEAFF
>-|TRBJ2-5|TRBV27|TRBD2
CASRGLAGRYQETQYF
>many|TRBJ1-2|TRBV12-3/TRBV12-4|-
CASSFPPVYGYTF
>-|TRBJ1-6|TRBV5-5|-
CATSRLAAENSPLHF
>-|TRBJ2-6|TRBV5-1|-
CASNSDSGANVLTF
>many|TRBJ1-3|TRBV28|TRBD1
CASSLPEGAHTIYF
>-|TRBJ2-5|TRBV20-1|-
CSARDMAEGKETQYF
>many|TRBJ1-1|TRBV6-2/TRBV6-3|-
CASSYGRNTEAFF
>many|TRBJ1-1|TRBV6-1|-
CASSEVMNTEAFF
>many|TRBJ1-3|TRBV28|-
CASSLRGTGNTIYF
>-|TRBJ2-2|TRBV7-8|-
CASSSNLGDTGELFF
>-|TRBJ1-2|TRBV29-1|-
CSVKAGDCGYTF
>-|TRBJ2-1|TRBV27|TRBD2
CASSTGGWFNEQFF
>many|TRBJ2-5|TRBV11-1|TRBD2
CASSLASGREETQYF
>-|TRBJ2-2|TRBV9|-
CASSVVGGFGELFF
>many|TRBJ2-7|TRBV20-1|TRBD2
CSARRGGSNNEQYF
>-|TRBJ1-1|TRBV9|-
CASSVEWNTEAFF
>many|TRBJ1-1|TRBV15|-
CATSRDLSRLNTEAFF
>many|TRBJ2-5|TRBV30|TRBD2
CAWSGGGVETQYF
>many|TRBJ1-6|TRBV12-3/TRBV12-4|-
CASRVTDNSPLHF
>many|TRBJ2-2|TRBV2|TRBD2
CASRETSGRVGTGELFF
>-|TRBJ2-2|TRBV12-3/TRBV12-4|-
CASREPGKTGELFF
>-|TRBJ2-1|TRBV25-1|-
CASSREFSYNEQFF
>-|TRBJ2-5|TRBV6-1|-
CASRYSGGQETQYF
>-|TRBJ2-7|TRBV15|TRBD1
CATSGETGAVSYEQYF
>many|TRBJ2-7|TRBV28|-
CASSRFSSYEQYF
>-|TRBJ2-1|TRBV6-2/TRBV6-3|TRBD1
CASSPIRDRVGEQFF
>few|TRBJ2-7|TRBV20-1|TRBD2
CSARDRASGRYEQYF
>many|TRBJ2-7|TRBV29-1|TRBD1
CSAEQGQGDSYEQYF
>once|TRBJ2-7|TRBV9|-
CASSVFSNGGGRVYEQYF
>-|TRBJ1-2|TRBV9|-
CASSQRDKPNYGYTF
>-|TRBJ2-1|TRBV6-2/TRBV6-3|TRBD2
CASSPGLAGGTGSYNEQFF
>once|TRBJ1-2|TRBV20-1|TRBD1
CSAEQRDRLTF
>-|TRBJ2-5|TRBV7-2|-
CASSLEWWETQYF
>-|TRBJ2-2|TRBV3-1|-
CASGDTRTRPTGELFF
>many|TRBJ1-2|TRBV30|-
CAWRVGFYGYTF
>-|TRBJ2-1|TRBV5-4|TRBD2
CASSLVPSGSSYNEQFF